The clone carrying this TCR beta chain was seen many times. Its antigen is unidentified. This entry is derived from a study of T cells in Graves' hyperthyroidism and ophthalmopathy. Study-wide background: Peripheral blood sampling occurred at initial diagnosis, before any treatment.

Researchers took RNA transcripts and amplified the TCR beta CDR3 regions from them. First-round RT-PCR targeting the TCR CDR3 was performed with the HTBI primer set. TCRdb re-analysed the multiplex PCR reads in MiXCR, keeping a single row per CDR3 protein. The sample carries about 510,000 distinct CDR3 sequences, 12% to 15% recorded once. Study outcomes and limitations: The majority of expanded thyroid clonotypes above 0.001 also appeared in blood.

Stable disease denoted Graves' hyperthyroidism without ophthalmopathy progression within 18 months. Patients were aged 18 to 65, had disease duration under 2 months, and had newly diagnosed hyperthyroidism. V shed 4 bases, J shed 3 bases, and the junction held 7 bases outside the gene matches. The germline V gene has CDR1 MNHEY and CDR2 SVGEGT. This CDR3 contains 16 residues. This rearrangement joins TRBV6-2 or TRBV6-3 to TRBJ2-1; 9 bases agree with TRBD1. The receptor was isolated from a woman aged 40-49 years with Graves' hyperthyroidism. Sequencing was carried out using blood. CDR3 residues: CASSFPGQGSYNEQFF. CDR3 in DNA: TGTGCCAGCAGTTTTCCGGGACAGGGTAGCTACAATGAGCAGTTCTTC.